A single sample gave rise to the 17 T cell receptor beta chains below, sequenced in a study of T cells in Graves' hyperthyroidism and ophthalmopathy. TCR beta CDR3 regions were amplified from RNA transcripts. The HTBI primer set drove a first-round RT-PCR of the TCR CDR3. TCRdb re-called the multiplex PCR reads through MiXCR, storing one row per CDR3 protein. The repertoire consists of 300,000 to 450,000 distinct CDR3 sequences, with 15% to 19% occurring once and the leading ten covering 25% to 35%. Sequenced sample: blood. Receptors were obtained from a woman between 18 and 30 years old with Graves' hyperthyroidism that later progressed to Graves' ophthalmopathy.

The table lists this clonotype with many counts. The J gene is TRBJ2-7, the V gene TRBV7-2, with D possibly being TRBD2 (7 bases). Germline CDR1 is SGHTA and CDR2 is FQGNSA. The CDR3 consists of 15 residues. The V and J ends lost 6 bases and 2 bases respectively, with 17 bases between them. CDR3 DNA sequence: TGTGCCAGCAGTCTTAGGGGGGGGCTAACCTACGAGCAGTACTTC. It specifies CASSLRGGLTYEQYF.

The DNA for the CDR3 is TGTGCCAGCAGTACGACAGGGCAAGTCACTGAAGCTTTCTTT. This codes for CASSTTGQVTEAFF. This chain connects TRBV27 to TRBJ1-1, with 7 nucleotides matching TRBD1. The CDR3 has 14 amino acids. The germline gives CDR1 MNHEY, CDR2 SMNVEV (reference sequence). Losses at the gene ends were 5 bases for V and 4 bases for J; bases not matched to a gene: 7.

This clonotype was seen a handful of times. The genes are TRBV6-2 or TRBV6-3 and TRBJ1-1; TRBD1 agrees at 8 bases. After removal of 5 bases from V and 5 bases from J, the junction contained 13 bases not matched to a gene. The germline V gene has CDR1 MNHEY and CDR2 SVGEGT. The CDR3 runs 16 residues. CDR3 coding DNA: TGTGCCAGCAGTCTACGGACAGGGACTCTTGGTACTGAAGCTTTCTTT. Translating gives CASSLRTGTLGTEAFF.

This clonotype was seen a handful of times. The gene calls are TRBV7-9 and TRBJ2-2, with D possibly TRBD1 on 5 matching bases. V was trimmed by 3 bases and J by 3 bases, leaving 8 bases between them. The CDR3 length is 14 residues. Germline values: CDR1 SEHNR, CDR2 FQNEAQ (reference sequence). The CDR3 sequence: CASSLVRDTGELFF. DNA for the CDR3: TGTGCCAGCAGCTTGGTCAGGGACACCGGGGAGCTGTTTTTT. The whole variable domain, filled in from reference TRBV7-9 and TRBJ2-2, reads DTGVSQNPRHKITKRGQNVTFRCDPISEHNRLYWYRQTLGQGPEFLTYFQNEAQLEKSRLLSDRFSAERPKGSFSTLEIQRTEQGDSAMYLCASSLVRDTGELFFGEGSRLTVL.

This clonotype came up once. The V gene is TRBV28, the J gene TRBJ1-1; 7 bases line up with TRBD1. This CDR3 has 13 amino acids. The germline V gene has CDR1 MDHEN and CDR2 SYDVKM. The junction had 10 bases not matched to a gene; V was cut back by 8 bases and J by 7 bases. The CDR3 protein is CASSGQTMGEAFF. In DNA form, the CDR3 reads TGTGCCAGCTCGGGACAGACTATGGGTGAAGCTTTCTTT.

This clonotype was detected ten times or more. This sequence joins TRBV28 and TRBJ2-7; D possibly corresponds to TRBD2 (7 bases). CDR3 size: 13 residues. CDR1 and CDR2 (germline): MDHEN, SYDVKM. V was pared by 5 bases and J by 6 bases, with 14 bases between. In nucleotides, the CDR3 is TGTGCCAGCAGTCCCGGCCGGGGGGCCGAGCAGTACTTC. Translated: CASSPGRGAEQYF.

At least ten counts were recorded for this clonotype. This sequence joins TRBV5-1 and TRBJ2-3, with TRBD2 matching 7 bases. V shed 1 base, J shed 5 bases, and the junction held 7 bases outside the gene matches. This CDR3 is built from 15 residues. Germline CDR1 reads SGHRS; CDR2 reads YFSETQ. CDR3 residues: CASSLSRLAGDTQYF. DNA of the CDR3: TGCGCCAGCAGCTTGTCCAGACTAGCAGGAGATACGCAGTATTTT.

In this sample, this clonotype turned up once. A much larger clone differs by one base, so this may be a read error. This sequence joins TRBV6-2 or TRBV6-3 and TRBJ2-2; 7 positions agree with TRBD1. CDR3 length equals 16 residues. Germline V gene sequence: CDR1 MNHEY, CDR2 SVGEGT. CDR3 sequence (DNA): TGTGCCGGCAGTGACCAGACAGGGAGTAACACCGGGGAGCTGTTTTTT. This gives the protein CAGSDQTGSNTGELFF.

This clonotype showed up many times. The CDR3 is CSADGTSGSGETQYF. The CDR3 DNA reads as TGCAGTGCCGACGGGACTAGCGGGAGTGGGGAGACCCAGTACTTC. The J gene is TRBJ2-5, the V gene TRBV20-1, with 14 bases matching TRBD2. The CDR3 is 15 amino acids. Germline values: CDR1 DFQATT, CDR2 SNEGSKA (reference sequence). With 6 bases clipped from V and 5 bases from J, the junction kept 8 bases outside the gene matches.

The gene calls are TRBV28 and TRBJ1-6, with 7 bases that match TRBD1. CDR3 length equals 15 residues. V was clipped by 5 bases and J by 10 bases; unmatched bases: 11. Germline V gene lookup returns CDR1 MDHEN and CDR2 SYDVKM. CDR3 sequence reads: CASSLRQGPTSPLHF. In DNA form, the CDR3 reads TGTGCCAGCAGTCTTAGACAGGGACCTACCTCACCCCTCCACTTT. The full variable domain, completed using reference TRBV28 and TRBJ1-6, is DVKVTQSSRYLVKRTGEKVFLECVQDMDHENMFWYRQDPGLGLRLIYFSYDVKMKEKGDIPEGYSVSREKKERFSLILESASTNQTSMYLCASSLRQGPTSPLHFGNGTRLTVT.

The chain uses TRBV19 and TRBJ2-2, with D hard to call. The CDR3 runs 14 residues. Germline V gene data show CDR1 as LNHDA and CDR2 as SQIVND (reference sequence). The V gene lost 2 bases and the J gene lost 6 bases, with 10 bases spanning the gap. The chain's CDR3 is CASSIRSPAGELFF. In DNA form, the CDR3 reads TGTGCCAGTAGTATAAGGTCTCCTGCCGGGGAGCTGTTTTTT.

This clonotype was counted only a few times. The chain couples TRBV3-1 to TRBJ1-4; D ambiguous. The CDR3 loop spans 13 amino acids. Germline values: CDR1 LGHDT, CDR2 YNNKEL (reference sequence). V was shortened by 0 bases and J by 16 bases, with 15 bases between the two germline ends. The CDR3 loop is CASSQDFATARFF. The CDR3 DNA follows: TGTGCCAGCAGCCAAGATTTCGCCACCGCTCGGTTTTTT.

This chain joins TRBV27 and TRBJ2-7; 13 bases map to TRBD2. The germline gives CDR1 MNHEY, CDR2 SMNVEV (reference sequence). The CDR3 spans 18 residues. J was trimmed by 5 bases and V by 3 bases; bases with no gene match: 13. CDR3 loop: CASSLRGRTSGSLDEQYF. The CDR3 region has the DNA TGTGCCAGCAGTTTGAGGGGACGGACTAGCGGGAGTTTGGACGAGCAGTACTTC.

This chain joins TRBV29-1 and TRBJ2-7; D possibly corresponds to TRBD1 (5 bases). The CDR3 covers 12 residues. The germline V and J ends were trimmed by 4 bases and 2 bases, with 9 bases remaining between them. Germline V lookup: CDR1 SQVTM, CDR2 ANQGSEA. CDR3: CSVGQNPYEQYF. The DNA for the CDR3 is TGCAGCGTTGGACAGAACCCCTACGAGCAGTACTTC.

This clonotype was detected ten times or more. The chain couples TRBV6-1 to TRBJ2-7; D is unclear. The CDR3 length is 13 residues. V lost 7 bases to trimming and J lost 0 bases, with 10 bases between them. CDR1 MNHNS and CDR2 SASEGT come from the germline V gene. CDR3 protein: CASTGGPSYEQYF. The CDR3 DNA follows: TGTGCCAGCACGGGCGGCCCCTCCTACGAGCAGTACTTC.

This clonotype has a handful of counts. This chain connects TRBV3-1 to TRBJ2-7, with 9 bases aligning to TRBD2. This CDR3 contains 16 residues. Germline V CDR1 and CDR2: LGHDT, YNNKEL (reference sequence). The V gene end was trimmed by 3 bases and the J gene end by 9 bases; junction bases not matched to a gene: 15. The CDR3: CASSQPEVAGVSGQYF. CDR3 nucleotides: TGTGCCAGCAGCCAGCCCGAGGTAGCGGGAGTCAGCGGGCAGTACTTC.

This clonotype was counted many times. The chain combines TRBV27 with TRBJ2-7; TRBD2 aligns across 7 bases. The trim removed 6 bases at V and 2 bases at J, leaving 10 bases unmatched. The CDR3 sequence is 15 residues long. From germline, CDR1 is MNHEY and CDR2 SMNVEV (reference sequence). CDR3 amino acids: CASSSNSGPTYEQYF. In nucleotides, the CDR3 is TGTGCCAGCAGCTCCAATAGCGGGCCTACCTACGAGCAGTACTTC.